This TCR beta chain was found in a study of control samples from healthy donors and cancer patients. CDR1 and CDR2 (germline): DFQATT, SNEGSKA (reference sequence). The CDR3 is made up of 11 amino acids. V lost 5 bases, J lost 4 bases, and 8 bases lay in between. The sample holds one count of this clone. Here immunoSEQ multiplex PCR was the method, and the copy in TCRdb shows in-frame clones only, minus some. The repertoire holds about 94,000 clones, with approximately 90% as singletons. The chain combines TRBV20-1 with TRBJ1-2, with unresolved D. This TCR was sampled from a young woman in good health. The sequenced sample consisted of blood. In DNA, the CDR3 is TGCAGTGCTTTAGGCCTCTATGGCTACACCTTC. Translating it yields CSALGLYGYTF.